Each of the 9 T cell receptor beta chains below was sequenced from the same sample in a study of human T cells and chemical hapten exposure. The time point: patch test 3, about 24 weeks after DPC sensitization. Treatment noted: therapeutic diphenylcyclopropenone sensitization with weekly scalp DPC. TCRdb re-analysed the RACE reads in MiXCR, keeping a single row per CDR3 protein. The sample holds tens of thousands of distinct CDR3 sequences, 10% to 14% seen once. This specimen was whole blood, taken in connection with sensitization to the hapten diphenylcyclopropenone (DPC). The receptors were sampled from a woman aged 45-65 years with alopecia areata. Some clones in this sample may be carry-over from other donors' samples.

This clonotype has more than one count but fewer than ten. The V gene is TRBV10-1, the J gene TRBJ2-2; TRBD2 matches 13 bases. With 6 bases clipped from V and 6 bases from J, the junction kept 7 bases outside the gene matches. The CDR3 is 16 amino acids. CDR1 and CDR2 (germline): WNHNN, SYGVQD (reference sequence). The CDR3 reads CASSPRLAGGSGELFF. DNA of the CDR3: TGCGCCAGCAGCCCCAGACTAGCGGGAGGCTCCGGGGAGCTGTTTTTT.

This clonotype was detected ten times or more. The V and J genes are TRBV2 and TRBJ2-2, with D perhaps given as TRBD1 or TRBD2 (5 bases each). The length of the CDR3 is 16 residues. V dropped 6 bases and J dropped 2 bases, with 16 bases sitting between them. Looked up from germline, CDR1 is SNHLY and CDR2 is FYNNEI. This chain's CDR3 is CASRGDSHINTGELFF. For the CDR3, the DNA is TGTGCCAGCAGGGGAGACAGTCATATAAACACCGGGGAGCTGTTTTTT.

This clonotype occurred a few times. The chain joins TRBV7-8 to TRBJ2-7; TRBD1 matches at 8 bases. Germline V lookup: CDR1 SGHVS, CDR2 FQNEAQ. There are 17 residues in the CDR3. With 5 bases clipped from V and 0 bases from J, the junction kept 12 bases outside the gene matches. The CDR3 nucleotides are TGTGCCAGCAGCGTAACGTGGGACAGGCTCAGCTCCTACGAGCAGTACTTC. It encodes CASSVTWDRLSSYEQYF.

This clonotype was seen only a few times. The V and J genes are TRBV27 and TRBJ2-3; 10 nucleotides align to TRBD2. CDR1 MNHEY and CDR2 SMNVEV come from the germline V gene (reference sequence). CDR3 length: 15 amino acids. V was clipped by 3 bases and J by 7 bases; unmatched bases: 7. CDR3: CASSFMGLAIYTQYF. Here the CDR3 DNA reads TGTGCCAGCAGTTTTATGGGACTAGCGATATATACGCAGTATTTT.

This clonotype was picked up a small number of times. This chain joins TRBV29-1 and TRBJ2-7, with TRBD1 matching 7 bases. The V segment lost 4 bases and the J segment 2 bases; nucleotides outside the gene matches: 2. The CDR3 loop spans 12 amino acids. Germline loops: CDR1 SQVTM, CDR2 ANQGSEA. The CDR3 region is CSVGDRAYEQYF. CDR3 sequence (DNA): TGCAGCGTTGGGGACAGAGCCTACGAGCAGTACTTC.

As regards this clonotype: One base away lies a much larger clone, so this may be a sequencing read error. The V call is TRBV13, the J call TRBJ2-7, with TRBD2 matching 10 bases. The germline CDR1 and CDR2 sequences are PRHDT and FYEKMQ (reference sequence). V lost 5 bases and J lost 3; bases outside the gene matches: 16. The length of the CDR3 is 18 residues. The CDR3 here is CASSITTGLAALLYEQYF. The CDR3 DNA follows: TGTGCCAGCAGCATTACCACCGGACTAGCGGCCCTCCTCTACGAGCAGTACTTC.

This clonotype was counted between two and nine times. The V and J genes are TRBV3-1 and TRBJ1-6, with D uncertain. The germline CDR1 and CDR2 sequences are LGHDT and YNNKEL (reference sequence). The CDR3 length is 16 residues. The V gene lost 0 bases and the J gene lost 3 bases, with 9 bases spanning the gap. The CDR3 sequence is CASSQETGVYNSPLHF. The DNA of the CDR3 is TGTGCCAGCAGCCAAGAAACCGGAGTCTATAATTCACCCCTCCACTTT.

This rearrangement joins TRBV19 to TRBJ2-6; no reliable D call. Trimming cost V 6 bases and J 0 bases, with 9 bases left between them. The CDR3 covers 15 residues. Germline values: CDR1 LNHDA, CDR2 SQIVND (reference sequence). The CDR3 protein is CASSPLSSGANVLTF. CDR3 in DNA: TGTGCCAGTAGCCCACTGTCCTCTGGGGCCAACGTCCTGACTTTC.

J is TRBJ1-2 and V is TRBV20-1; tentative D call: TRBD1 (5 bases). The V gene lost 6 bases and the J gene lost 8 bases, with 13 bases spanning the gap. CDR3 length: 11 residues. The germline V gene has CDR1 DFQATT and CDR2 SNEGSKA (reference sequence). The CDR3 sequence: CSARGGNGYTF. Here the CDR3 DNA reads TGCAGTGCCCGGGGGGGGAACGGCTACACCTTC.